This T cell receptor (beta chain) appears in the sequencing data of a study of T cell responses to AZD1222 COVID-19 vaccine. Concerning this clone: Its matching antigen is unknown.

Study-level findings and limits: Donors in the cohort were predominantly white British and more often female, and clonal diversity was possibly underestimated. Baseline seropositives among AZD1222 recipients totaled only five to seven. Compared with day 0, the breadth and depth of the Spike-specific TCR repertoire rose significantly after two doses of AZD1222.

TCRdb's table, derived via immunoSEQ multiplex PCR, lists solely in-frame clones and lacks some. The sample has approximately 180,000 clones, about 87% seen once. In germline, CDR1 is SGHAT, CDR2 FQNNGV. CDR3 size: 15 residues. Unmatched junction bases numbered 9, after V lost 4 bases and J lost 7 bases. The receptor was derived from an adult who received the MenACWY meningococcal vaccine as a control. The chain joins TRBV11-2 to TRBJ2-1, with 8 bases that match TRBD1. This specimen was peripheral blood, taken 28 days after the second dose of the MenACWY control vaccine. CDR3 amino acids: CASSSDRGRGNEQFF. CDR3 coding DNA: TGTGCCAGCAGCTCCGACAGGGGCCGGGGGAATGAGCAGTTCTTC.